This T cell receptor (beta chain) was sequenced in a study of cytomegalovirus exposure and HLA in healthy donors. Overall study results and limits: In an earlier analysis, in 540 or so donors, most V segments appeared productive either ~87% or ~30% of the time.

Trimming took 2 bases from V and 1 from J, leaving 5 bases between them. This CDR3 is 13 amino acids long. Looked up from germline, CDR1 is MNHEY and CDR2 is SVGAGI. As for the donors, each was a healthy bone marrow donor. PCR used 60 Vbeta primers and 13 Jbeta primers. How the authors handled the data: In a later analysis, of around 83 million unique beta chains, roughly 10 million appeared in at least two donors. Using immunoSEQ multiplex PCR, the repertoire was profiled, and TCRdb retains in-frame clones only, with some absent. Clone size and the V and J calls come from that table; the DNA yielded D and trimming. The sample yields over 80,000 clones, roughly 76% seen once. Concerning this clone itself: Its cognate antigen is unknown.

This sequence joins TRBV6-5 and TRBJ2-5; D is unclear. The sample taken for sequencing was PBMCs. This TCR came from a man in his forties or fifties in good health and CMV-seronegative. CDR3: CASSYHIQETQYF. The DNA of the CDR3 is TGTGCCAGCAGTTACCACATCCAAGAGACCCAGTACTTC.